This entry lists 3 T cell receptor beta chains sequenced from one sample in a study of CD8 T cells in ankylosing spondylitis. Findings and limits, study-wide: For ankylosing spondylitis blood, a TCR beta motif of seven to nine highly homologous variants appeared characteristic.

Their antigens are not known. TCRdb re-called the 5' RACE reads through MiXCR, storing one row per CDR3 protein. The top ten clones hold 0.85% to 1.3% of a sample with around 440,000 distinct CDR3 sequences, approximately 17% of them seen once. Sequencing was carried out using blood, either unsorted or a sorted T cell fraction (not recorded which). These receptors came from a male donor with ankylosing spondylitis.

The genes are TRBV27 and TRBJ2-1; 9 bases agree with TRBD1. The CDR3 has 13 amino acids. The trim removed 5 bases at V and 8 bases at J, leaving 4 bases unmatched. Per the germline V gene, CDR1 is MNHEY and CDR2 is SMNVEV (reference sequence). CDR3 coding DNA: TGTGCCAGCAGTAAGGACAGGGGAGATGAGCAGTTCTTC. It codes for CASSKDRGDEQFF.

This clonotype was observed a handful of times. The V call is TRBV12-3 or TRBV12-4, the J call TRBJ2-1; D may be TRBD2 (5 bases). The V gene lost 3 bases and the J gene lost 5 bases, with 8 bases spanning the gap. The CDR3 has 13 residues. CDR3 sequence: CASSFTRNNEQFF. CDR3 bases: TGTGCCAGCAGTTTCACTAGGAACAATGAGCAGTTCTTC.

In its sample, this clonotype was seen a few times. The chain combines TRBV6-1 with TRBJ2-5; 10 bases fit TRBD2. V lost 2 bases and J lost 4; bases outside the gene matches: 4. The CDR3 contains 15 residues. Germline V gives CDR1 MNHNS, CDR2 SASEGT. In DNA form, the CDR3 reads TGTGCCAGCAGTGAATGGACTAGCGGCGGAGAGACCCAGTACTTC. It specifies CASSEWTSGGETQYF.